Each of the 18 T cell receptor beta chains below was sequenced from the same sample in a study of T-cell reconstitution after alpha-beta-depleted transplantation in children. Preparing the TCRbeta library involved the use of unique molecular identifiers. TCRdb processed the PCR reads anew with MiXCR; each CDR3 protein has one entry. There are under 400,000 distinct CDR3 sequences in the sample; around 25% occur only once, and approximately 11% lies in the top ten. The specimen was PBMCs, mostly from graft donor cells, collected 180 days after TCRalphabeta/CD19-depleted stem cell transplant. The origin of the receptors is a male patient between 10 and 17 years old who had a stem cell transplant for acute lymphoblastic leukemia, so the T cells may come from the graft donor.

This clonotype has just a few counts. Here the CDR3 reads CASSLLGSHYEQYF. DNA for the CDR3: TGTGCCAGCAGCCTATTGGGATCGCACTACGAGCAGTACTTC. The V and J genes are TRBV3-1 and TRBJ2-7, with no clear D. Trimming left V 4 bases short and J 3 bases short, with 13 bases between. The CDR3 totals 14 residues. The germline V gene encodes CDR1 LGHDT and CDR2 YNNKEL (reference sequence).

This clonotype was seen a few times. This chain connects TRBV24-1 to TRBJ2-1; D could derive from TRBD1 or TRBD2 (5 bases each). V was shortened by 6 bases and J by 2 bases, with 13 bases between the two germline ends. This CDR3 region has 15 residues. Germline CDR1 is KGHDR and CDR2 is SFDVKD. The CDR3 reads CATSPGRFAYNEQFF. DNA for the CDR3: TGTGCCACCAGTCCGGGGCGCTTTGCCTACAATGAGCAGTTCTTC.

In this sample, this clonotype turned up many times. The chain carries TRBV5-1 and TRBJ2-3, with D possibly TRBD2 on 6 matching bases. Per germline, CDR1 SGHRS and CDR2 YFSETQ. The V and J ends lost 0 bases and 9 bases respectively, with 17 bases between them. CDR3 length equals 15 residues. CDR3 residues: CASSLAGEDLRTQYF. The CDR3 DNA sequence: TGCGCCAGCAGCTTGGCGGGAGAGGACCTCCGGACGCAGTATTTT.

The chain employs TRBV29-1 and TRBJ2-5; 7 positions agree with TRBD1. Germline V gene data show CDR1 as SQVTM and CDR2 as ANQGSEA. This CDR3 is 14 amino acids long. J gave up 5 bases and V 0 bases, and 6 bases lay outside the gene matches. The CDR3 loop is CSVEEDRNSETQYF. The CDR3 DNA follows: TGCAGCGTTGAAGAGGACAGGAACTCTGAGACCCAGTACTTC.

This chain uses TRBV10-3 with TRBJ1-1; D not resolved. There are 15 residues in the CDR3. V lost 0 bases, J lost 0 bases, and 8 bases lay in between. Germline V gene sequence: CDR1 ENHRY, CDR2 SYGVKD. CDR3 sequence (DNA): TGTGCCATCAGTGAGTCGACGCCCATGAACACTGAAGCTTTCTTT. Protein product: CAISESTPMNTEAFF.

On this clonotype itself: An end of the junction differs from the germline gene, which may be a read error. The CDR3 protein is CACSVGQGASSGANVLTF. The CDR3 DNA reads TGTGCCTGCAGTGTCGGACAGGGTGCCAGCTCTGGGGCCAACGTCCTGACTTTC. The chain joins TRBV3-1 to TRBJ2-6; the match to TRBD1 covers 8 bases. Germline V gene sequence: CDR1 LGHDT, CDR2 YNNKEL (reference sequence). There are 18 residues in the CDR3.

This clonotype was seen ten or more times. V gene TRBV12-3 or TRBV12-4 combines with J gene TRBJ2-1; 7 bases are a match to TRBD1. The junction had 15 bases not matched to a gene; V was cut back by 6 bases and J by 7 bases. This CDR3 has 16 amino acids. This CDR3 reads CASRLSQGVSGNEQFF. CDR3 nucleotide sequence: TGTGCCAGCAGGCTCTCCCAGGGGGTCTCAGGGAATGAGCAGTTCTTC.

This clonotype was seen more than once but under ten times. The V gene is TRBV18, the J gene TRBJ2-2; 9 bases are shared with TRBD2. The germline CDR1 and CDR2 sequences are KGHSH and LQKENI. With 0 bases clipped from V and 1 base from J, the junction kept 0 bases outside the gene matches. The CDR3 loop spans 16 amino acids. The DNA of the CDR3 is TGTGCCAGCTCACCACCTAGCGGGAGGAACACCGGGGAGCTGTTTTTT. Its protein product is CASSPPSGRNTGELFF.

The chain links TRBV7-2 to TRBJ2-1; D possibly uses TRBD1 or TRBD2 (5 bases each). Germline loops: CDR1 SGHTA, CDR2 FQGNSA. The V gene lost 1 base and the J gene lost 4 bases, with 11 bases spanning the gap. The CDR3 is 15 residues long. The CDR3 is CASSLDRDHYNEQFF. The DNA for the CDR3 is TGTGCCAGCAGCTTAGACCGGGACCATTACAATGAGCAGTTCTTC.

The rearrangement uses TRBV5-6 and TRBJ1-5, with a possible D match to TRBD1 (5 bases). The CDR3 is 12 residues long. V was clipped by 4 bases and J by 9 bases, with 11 bases between them. CDR1 SGHDT and CDR2 YYEEEE come from the germline V gene. The CDR3 loop is CASSNQGLPQHF. The CDR3 nucleotides read TGTGCCAGCAGCAATCAGGGCTTGCCCCAGCATTTT.

The gene calls are TRBV20-1 and TRBJ1-4; no clear D gene. V was pared by 3 bases and J by 6 bases, with 11 bases between. This CDR3 is 13 amino acids long. Germline V CDR1 and CDR2: DFQATT, SNEGSKA (reference sequence). CDR3 sequence reads: CSASGGRDEKLFF. The DNA for the CDR3 is TGCAGTGCTAGTGGAGGGAGGGATGAAAAACTGTTTTTT.

The V and J genes are TRBV20-1 and TRBJ2-7; 9 nucleotides align to TRBD2. The CDR3 is made up of 14 amino acids. J was trimmed by 3 bases and V by 4 bases; bases with no gene match: 7. Germline V gene data show CDR1 as DFQATT and CDR2 as SNEGSKA (reference sequence). DNA of the CDR3: TGCAGTGCTACCCATAGCGGGAGTGACTACGAGCAGTACTTC. Protein: CSATHSGSDYEQYF.

The chain carries TRBV2 and TRBJ2-1, with D possibly being TRBD2 (6 bases). Between the trimmed V and J ends, which lost 7 bases and 1 base, there was a span of 11 bases. This CDR3 region has 14 residues. Germline CDR1 is SNHLY and CDR2 is FYNNEI. CDR3 residues: CASIGLMSYNEQFF. CDR3 sequence (DNA): TGTGCCAGCATTGGACTAATGTCCTACAATGAGCAGTTCTTC. Supplemented by reference TRBV2 and TRBJ2-1, the full variable domain reads EPEVTQTPSHQVTQMGQEVILRCVPISNHLYFYWYRQILGQKVEFLVSFYNNEISEKSEIFDDQFSVERPDGSNFTLKIRSTKLEDSAMYFCASIGLMSYNEQFFGPGTRLTVL.

This chain connects TRBV7-2 to TRBJ2-3; D might be TRBD2 (6 bases). CDR1 is SGHTA, CDR2 FQGNSA, per germline. Trimming cost V 7 bases and J 2 bases, with 16 bases left between them. The CDR3 consists of 15 residues. CDR3 in amino acids: CASIRGSSATDTQYF. CDR3 in DNA: TGTGCCAGCATCCGCGGGTCTAGCGCCACAGATACGCAGTATTTT. The complete variable domain, with remaining parts taken from reference TRBV7-2 and TRBJ2-3, reads GAGVSQSPSNKVTEKGKDVELRCDPISGHTALYWYRQSLGQGLEFLIYFQGNSAPDKSGLPSDRFSAERTGGSVSTLTIQRTQQEDSAVYLCASIRGSSATDTQYFGPGTRLTVL.

This sequence joins TRBV2 and TRBJ2-5, with 9 bases that match TRBD1. J lost 3 bases, V lost 8 bases, and 1 base had no gene match. CDR1 and CDR2 from the germline V gene are SNHLY and FYNNEI. The length of the CDR3 is 12 residues. The CDR3 nucleotides are TGTGCCAGCCGGGACAGGGAAGAGACCCAGTACTTC. Translated, it gives CASRDREETQYF.

This clonotype has at least ten counts. V usage is TRBV28 and J usage is TRBJ1-1, with D possibly being TRBD1 (6 bases). Deletions cut 1 base from V and 0 bases from J, with 12 bases between. The CDR3 runs to 16 residues. Germline V gene sequence: CDR1 MDHEN, CDR2 SYDVKM. CDR3 nucleotide sequence: TGTGCCAGCAGTTTATTCGGGGGCCGAGTGAACACTGAAGCTTTCTTT. It codes for CASSLFGGRVNTEAFF.

This clonotype came up a few times. The V gene is TRBV5-1, the J gene TRBJ2-3; tentatively, D is TRBD2 (8 bases). This CDR3 has 21 amino acids. CDR1 is SGHRS and CDR2 is YFSETQ in the germline V gene. Trimming removed 0 bases from V and 4 bases from J, with 30 bases in between. CDR3 residues: CASSLVRQGPREGQGSDTQYF. The CDR3 nucleotides are TGCGCCAGCAGCTTGGTCAGACAGGGCCCTCGGGAGGGCCAAGGGTCAGATACGCAGTATTTT.

This clonotype was detected only a few times. The chain combines TRBV12-3 or TRBV12-4 with TRBJ2-1; D remains unclear. The V and J ends lost 4 bases and 6 bases respectively, with 4 bases between them. The CDR3 is 11 amino acids. The CDR3 nucleotides are TGTGCCAGCAGTTACCGCAATGAGCAGTTCTTC. Protein product: CASSYRNEQFF.